These 3 T cell receptor beta chains share one sample of origin, sequenced in a study of graft-versus-host responses after intestinal transplantation. The repertoire was sequenced with immunoSEQ multiplex PCR; TCRdb's copy has only in-frame clones and lacks some. Found here are 35,000 to 45,000 clones, more than 90% of them singletons; the top ten hold 0.22%. Their target antigens are unknown. The sequencing here drew on unstimulated CD8+ T cells sorted from spleen or lymph node cells, taken before transplant. The receptor source for this set is a human donor who was the organ donor for an intestinal transplant.

The sample holds one count of this clone. The J gene is TRBJ2-7, the V gene TRBV19; D may match TRBD1 or TRBD2 (6 bases each). CDR1 is LNHDA, CDR2 SQIVND, per germline (reference sequence). Trimming shortened V by 1 base and J by 3 bases, and 10 bases separated the two germline ends. There are 14 residues in the CDR3. The CDR3 region is CASSIVEGVYEQYF. DNA for the CDR3: TGTGCCAGTAGTATAGTGGAGGGGGTCTACGAGCAGTACTTC.

The CDR3: CASSLSVEETQYF. CDR3 nucleotide sequence: TGTGCCAGCAGTTTATCGGTGGAAGAGACCCAGTACTTC. The V gene is TRBV27, the J gene TRBJ2-5; no firm D call. The CDR3 has 13 residues. The V and J ends lost 0 bases and 3 bases respectively, with 5 bases between them. Germline V lookup: CDR1 MNHEY, CDR2 SMNVEV (reference sequence).

The rearrangement links TRBV11-3 to TRBJ2-3, with D maybe TRBD2 (6 bases). There are 13 residues in the CDR3. Germline V gene sequence: CDR1 SGHNT, CDR2 YENEEA. Trimming removed 3 bases from V and 3 bases from J, with 7 bases in between. The CDR3 reads CASSLGGTDTQYF. DNA of the CDR3: TGTGCCAGCAGCTTGGGGGGAACAGATACGCAGTATTTT.